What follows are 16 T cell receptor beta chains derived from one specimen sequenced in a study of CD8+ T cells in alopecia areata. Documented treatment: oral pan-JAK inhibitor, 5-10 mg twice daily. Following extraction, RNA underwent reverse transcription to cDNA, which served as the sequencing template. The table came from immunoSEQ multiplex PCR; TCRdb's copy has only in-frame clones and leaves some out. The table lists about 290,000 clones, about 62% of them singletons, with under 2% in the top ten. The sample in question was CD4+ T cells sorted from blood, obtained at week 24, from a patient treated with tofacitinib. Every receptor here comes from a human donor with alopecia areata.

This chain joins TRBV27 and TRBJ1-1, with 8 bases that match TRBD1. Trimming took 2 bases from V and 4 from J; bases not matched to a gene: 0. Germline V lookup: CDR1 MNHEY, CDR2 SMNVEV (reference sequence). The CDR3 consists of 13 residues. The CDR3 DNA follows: TGTGCCAGCAGTTTACAGGGGGCCACTGAAGCTTTCTTT. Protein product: CASSLQGATEAFF.

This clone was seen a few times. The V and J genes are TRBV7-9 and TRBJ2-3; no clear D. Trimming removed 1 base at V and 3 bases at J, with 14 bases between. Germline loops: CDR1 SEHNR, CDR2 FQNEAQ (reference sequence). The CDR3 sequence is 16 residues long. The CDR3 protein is CASSLGSVSRTDTQYF. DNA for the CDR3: TGTGCCAGCAGCTTAGGCAGCGTTAGTAGGACAGATACGCAGTATTTT.

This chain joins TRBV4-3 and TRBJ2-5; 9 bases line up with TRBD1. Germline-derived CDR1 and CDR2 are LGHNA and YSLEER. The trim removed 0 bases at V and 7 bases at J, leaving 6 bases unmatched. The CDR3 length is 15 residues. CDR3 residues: CASSQDGTGYGTQYF. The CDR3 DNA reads TGCGCCAGCAGCCAAGATGGGACAGGGTATGGGACCCAGTACTTC.

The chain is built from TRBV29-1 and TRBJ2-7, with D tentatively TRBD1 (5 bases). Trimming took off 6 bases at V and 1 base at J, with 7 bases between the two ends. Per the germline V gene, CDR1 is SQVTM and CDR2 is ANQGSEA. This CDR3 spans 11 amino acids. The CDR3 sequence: CSVRQSYEQYF. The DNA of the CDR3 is TGCAGCGTCAGACAGTCCTACGAGCAGTACTTC.

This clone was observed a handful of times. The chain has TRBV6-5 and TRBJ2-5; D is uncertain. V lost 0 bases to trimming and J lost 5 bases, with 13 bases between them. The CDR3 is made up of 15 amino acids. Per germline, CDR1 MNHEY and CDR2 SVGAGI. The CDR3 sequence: CASSYSRSIGETQYF. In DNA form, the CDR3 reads TGTGCCAGCAGTTACTCGAGGTCGATCGGGGAGACCCAGTACTTC.

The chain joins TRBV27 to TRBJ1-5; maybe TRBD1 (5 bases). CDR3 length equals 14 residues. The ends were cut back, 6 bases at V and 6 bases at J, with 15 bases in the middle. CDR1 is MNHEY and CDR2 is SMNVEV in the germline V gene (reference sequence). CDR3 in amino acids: CASRRQGLGQPQHF. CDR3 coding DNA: TGTGCCAGCAGGCGTCAGGGTTTGGGTCAGCCCCAGCATTTT.

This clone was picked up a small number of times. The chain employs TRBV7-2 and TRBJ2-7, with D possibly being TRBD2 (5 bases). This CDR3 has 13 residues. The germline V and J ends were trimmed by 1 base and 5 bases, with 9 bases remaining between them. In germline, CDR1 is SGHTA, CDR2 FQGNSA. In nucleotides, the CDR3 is TGTGCCAGCAGCTTAGGGTCCGGGGACGAGCAGTACTTC. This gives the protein CASSLGSGDEQYF.

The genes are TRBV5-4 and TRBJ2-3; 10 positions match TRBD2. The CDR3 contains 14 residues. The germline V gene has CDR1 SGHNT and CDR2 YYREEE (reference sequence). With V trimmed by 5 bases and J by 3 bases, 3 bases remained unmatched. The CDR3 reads CASRLAGRTDTQYF. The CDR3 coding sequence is TGTGCCAGCAGACTAGCGGGGAGGACAGATACGCAGTATTTT.

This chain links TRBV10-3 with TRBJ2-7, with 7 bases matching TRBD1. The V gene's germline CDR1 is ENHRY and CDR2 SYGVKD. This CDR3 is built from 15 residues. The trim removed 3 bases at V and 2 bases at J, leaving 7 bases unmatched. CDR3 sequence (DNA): TGTGCCATCAGTGACTCCAGGGACAGCCCCTACGAGCAGTACTTC. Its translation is CAISDSRDSPYEQYF.

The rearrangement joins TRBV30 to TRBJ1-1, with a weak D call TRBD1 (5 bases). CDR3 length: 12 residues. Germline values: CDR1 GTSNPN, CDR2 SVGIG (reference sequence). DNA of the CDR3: TGTGCGACGGAGAGGGGTACCTCTGAAGCTTTCTTT. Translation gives CATERGTSEAFF.

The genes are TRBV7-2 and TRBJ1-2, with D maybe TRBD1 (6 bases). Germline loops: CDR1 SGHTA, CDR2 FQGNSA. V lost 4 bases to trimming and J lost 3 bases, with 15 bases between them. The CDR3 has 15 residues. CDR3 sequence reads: CASSSLRGAHYGYTF. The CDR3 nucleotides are TGTGCCAGCAGCTCTTTGCGGGGGGCGCACTATGGCTACACCTTC.

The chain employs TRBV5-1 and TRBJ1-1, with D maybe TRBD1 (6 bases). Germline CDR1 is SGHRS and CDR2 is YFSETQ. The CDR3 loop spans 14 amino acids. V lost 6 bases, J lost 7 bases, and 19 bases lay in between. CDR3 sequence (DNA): TGCGCCAGCACCCAAGTCGGGGACATGGGTGAAGCTTTCTTT. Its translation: CASTQVGDMGEAFF. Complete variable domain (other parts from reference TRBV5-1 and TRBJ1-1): KAGVTQTPRYLIKTRGQQVTLSCSPISGHRSVSWYQQTPGQGLQFLFEYFSETQRNKGNFPGRFSGRQFSNSRSEMNVSTLELGDSALYLCASTQVGDMGEAFFGQGTRLTVV.

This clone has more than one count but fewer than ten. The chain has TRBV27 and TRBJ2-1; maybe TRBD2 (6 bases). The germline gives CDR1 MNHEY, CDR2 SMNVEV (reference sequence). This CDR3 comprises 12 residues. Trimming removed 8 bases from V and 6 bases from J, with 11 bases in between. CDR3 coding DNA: TGTGCCAGCGCGGGAACGTCCAATGAGCAGTTCTTC. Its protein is CASAGTSNEQFF.

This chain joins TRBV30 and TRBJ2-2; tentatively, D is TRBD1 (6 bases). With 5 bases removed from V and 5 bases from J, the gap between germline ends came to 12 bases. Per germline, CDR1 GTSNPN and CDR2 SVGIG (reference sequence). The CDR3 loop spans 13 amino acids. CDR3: CAWVTGVTGELFF. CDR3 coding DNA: TGTGCCTGGGTGACAGGAGTAACCGGGGAGCTGTTTTTT.

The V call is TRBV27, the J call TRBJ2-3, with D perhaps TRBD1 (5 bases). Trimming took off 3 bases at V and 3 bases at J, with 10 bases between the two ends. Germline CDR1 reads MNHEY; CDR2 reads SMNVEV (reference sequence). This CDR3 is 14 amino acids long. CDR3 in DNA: TGTGCCAGCAGTTTTAGGGCAGGGACAGATACGCAGTATTTT. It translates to CASSFRAGTDTQYF.

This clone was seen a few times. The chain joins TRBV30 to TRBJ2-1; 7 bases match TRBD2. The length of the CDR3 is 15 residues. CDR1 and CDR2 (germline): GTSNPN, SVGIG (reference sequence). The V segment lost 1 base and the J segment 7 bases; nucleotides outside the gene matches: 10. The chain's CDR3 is CAWSGTSFQLNEQFF. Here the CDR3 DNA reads TGTGCCTGGAGTGGGACTAGTTTCCAATTGAATGAGCAGTTCTTC.